The sequence of this T cell receptor beta chain was determined in a study of T cell changes during pregnancy in multiple sclerosis. V lost 2 bases to trimming and J lost 3 bases; unmatched junction nucleotides: 8. This CDR3 spans 16 amino acids. CDR1 is SGHTA, CDR2 FQGTGA, per germline. Assay: immunoSEQ multiplex PCR; the TCRdb copy retains only in-frame clones and omits some. The sample lists tens of thousands of clones; around four fifths were seen once. This chain uses TRBV7-3 with TRBJ2-7, with 9 positions matching TRBD2. The TCR comes from a female donor in good health, enrolled as a control in a pregnancy study. This material consisted of CD8+ T cells from peripheral blood mononuclear cells, taken in the first trimester of pregnancy. The CDR3 DNA reads as TGTGCCAGCAGCTTATTCCGAGCGGGGGGCGGCTACGAGCAGTACTTC. Translating it yields CASSLFRAGGGYEQYF.